One T cell receptor beta chain is described in this entry. What it binds is not known. The sample is drawn from a study of T cells after yellow fever vaccination. Study-level findings and limits: At around 96% for CD4 and over 80% for CD8, most primary-vaccination clones showed up again after the booster.

TCRdb passed the 5' RACE reads through MiXCR, listing each CDR3 protein once. The table shows 620,000 or so distinct CDR3 sequences, with less than 20% occurring only once. The sample here was PBMCs, taken 5 days after the first yellow fever vaccination. The clonotype was recovered from a man aged 18 to 29 who received the YFV17D yellow fever vaccine.

The CDR3 protein is CASSLMGAWETQYF. For the CDR3, the DNA is TGTGCCAGCAGCCTCATGGGGGCTTGGGAGACCCAGTACTTC. The chain has TRBV7-9 and TRBJ2-5, with D possibly TRBD1 on 6 matching bases. The CDR3 runs 14 residues. From germline, CDR1 is SEHNR and CDR2 FQNEAQ (reference sequence). V lost 5 bases and J lost 5, with 15 bases in between.